A selection of T cell receptor beta chains follows, all from one sample in a study of blood T cells in healthy people across ages. Each CDR3 protein gets one entry after TCRdb re-called the 5' RACE reads with MiXCR. This table has around 1.7 million distinct CDR3 sequences, 28% appearing once. The specimen sequenced was blood. These receptors were collected from a woman aged 25 to 39 in good health. Each CDR3 is given with its conserved first and last residue. Each record gives: J gene, V gene, CDR3 protein.

J gene: TRBJ2-1
V gene: TRBV12-3/TRBV12-4
CDR3 protein: CASSLGANTPYNEQFF

J gene: TRBJ2-1
V gene: TRBV24-1
CDR3 protein: CVTSDTGGSSYNEQFF

J gene: TRBJ2-1
V gene: TRBV2
CDR3 protein: CAGAPYNEQFF

J gene: TRBJ2-2
V gene: TRBV28
CDR3 protein: CASTLPPGTVNTGELFF

J gene: TRBJ2-3
V gene: TRBV20-1
CDR3 protein: CSALSTSGSTDTQYF

J gene: TRBJ2-5
V gene: TRBV20-1
CDR3 protein: CSAYGTSGKETQYF

J gene: TRBJ2-6
V gene: TRBV20-1
CDR3 protein: CSASSPRDGANVRTF

J gene: TRBJ2-7
V gene: TRBV11-3
CDR3 protein: CASSGPGTSGTAYEQYF

J gene: TRBJ2-3
V gene: TRBV7-2
CDR3 protein: CASSVRGGNTDTQYF

J gene: TRBJ1-3
V gene: TRBV9
CDR3 protein: CASKGQGSGNTIYF

J gene: TRBJ2-1
V gene: TRBV20-1
CDR3 protein: CSASSQRWNEQFF

J gene: TRBJ2-5
V gene: TRBV3-1
CDR3 protein: CASSQVLGGRGETQYF

J gene: TRBJ2-3
V gene: TRBV12-3/TRBV12-4
CDR3 protein: CASRWDTSTDTQDF

J gene: TRBJ1-1
V gene: TRBV12-3/TRBV12-4
CDR3 protein: CASSHRDRAAFF

J gene: TRBJ2-4
V gene: TRBV20-1
CDR3 protein: CSAPLAGGSKNIQYF

J gene: TRBJ2-4
V gene: TRBV7-6
CDR3 protein: CASSPLEGILAKNIQYF

J gene: TRBJ2-3
V gene: TRBV10-3
CDR3 protein: CAISDWTASTDTQYF

J gene: TRBJ2-3
V gene: TRBV9
CDR3 protein: CASSVAPADTQYF

J gene: TRBJ2-3
V gene: TRBV5-1
CDR3 protein: CASSPELGAGLTDTQYF

J gene: TRBJ1-1
V gene: TRBV28
CDR3 protein: CASSPPTGLAFF

J gene: TRBJ2-3
V gene: TRBV20-1
CDR3 protein: CSARDPGRHTQYF

J gene: TRBJ2-5
V gene: TRBV3-1
CDR3 protein: CASSQVRRGGGETQYF

J gene: TRBJ2-6
V gene: TRBV5-1
CDR3 protein: CASTDRAASGANVLTF

J gene: TRBJ1-5
V gene: TRBV28
CDR3 protein: CASTAEPQPQHF

J gene: TRBJ2-7
V gene: TRBV7-3
CDR3 protein: CASSLAASPNYEQYF

J gene: TRBJ2-7
V gene: TRBV19
CDR3 protein: CASSIRRRGAYEQYF

J gene: TRBJ2-6
V gene: TRBV7-2
CDR3 protein: CASSPHAREVAGANVLTF

J gene: TRBJ2-3
V gene: TRBV10-2
CDR3 protein: CASSESLIRTDTQYF

J gene: TRBJ2-3
V gene: TRBV4-3
CDR3 protein: CASSQDLGLLDTQYF

J gene: TRBJ2-7
V gene: TRBV7-9
CDR3 protein: CASSLGTFEQYF

J gene: TRBJ2-1
V gene: TRBV12-3/TRBV12-4
CDR3 protein: CASSPRTGYNEQFF

J gene: TRBJ2-3
V gene: TRBV14
CDR3 protein: CASSRQLAGTDTQYF

J gene: TRBJ2-7
V gene: TRBV5-1
CDR3 protein: CASSRTAQGNYEQYF

J gene: TRBJ2-7
V gene: TRBV24-1
CDR3 protein: CATSGGASEQYF

J gene: TRBJ2-7
V gene: TRBV28
CDR3 protein: CASSLLGAGGSEQYF

J gene: TRBJ2-7
V gene: TRBV7-2
CDR3 protein: CASSSHQALEQYF

J gene: TRBJ1-4
V gene: TRBV4-2
CDR3 protein: CASSRPSGATNEKLFF

J gene: TRBJ2-7
V gene: TRBV7-2
CDR3 protein: CASSLARVSYEQYF

J gene: TRBJ1-1
V gene: TRBV6-1
CDR3 protein: CASSSRGAFF

J gene: TRBJ2-3
V gene: TRBV7-9
CDR3 protein: CASSSLSNRDSNTDTQYF

J gene: TRBJ2-7
V gene: TRBV4-1
CDR3 protein: CASSQDESYEQYF

J gene: TRBJ2-4
V gene: TRBV18
CDR3 protein: CASSPDRAKDQYF

J gene: TRBJ2-5
V gene: TRBV12-3/TRBV12-4
CDR3 protein: CASSTGVIETQYF

J gene: TRBJ1-5
V gene: TRBV6-6
CDR3 protein: CASSYREGLQGNQPQHF

J gene: TRBJ1-2
V gene: TRBV28
CDR3 protein: CASSTLTVVGYGYTF

J gene: TRBJ1-1
V gene: TRBV4-3
CDR3 protein: CAGSQETGPVAFF

J gene: TRBJ2-1
V gene: TRBV5-1
CDR3 protein: CASSMTSTYNEQFF

J gene: TRBJ1-1
V gene: TRBV5-1
CDR3 protein: CASSLGGTGDTEAFF

J gene: TRBJ2-4
V gene: TRBV11-3
CDR3 protein: CASSLGLGQGENIQYF

J gene: NA
V gene: TRBV2
CDR3 protein: CASSIGTGTNIQYF

J gene: TRBJ1-2
V gene: TRBV12-3/TRBV12-4
CDR3 protein: CASSLFRLYGYTF

J gene: TRBJ2-5
V gene: TRBV12-3/TRBV12-4
CDR3 protein: CASRTSENGGETQYF

J gene: TRBJ2-1
V gene: TRBV7-2
CDR3 protein: CATKTGGGRNEQFF

J gene: TRBJ2-3
V gene: TRBV5-1
CDR3 protein: CASSPGGLSADTQYF

J gene: NA
V gene: TRBV29-1
CDR3 protein: CSFIRTDTYEQYF

J gene: TRBJ1-2
V gene: TRBV12-3/TRBV12-4
CDR3 protein: CASSLALPLGETYGYTF

J gene: TRBJ2-7
V gene: TRBV5-1
CDR3 protein: CASSLERGGRTYEQYF

J gene: TRBJ1-5
V gene: TRBV5-1
CDR3 protein: CASSLVPGSNQPQHF

J gene: TRBJ2-7
V gene: TRBV11-2
CDR3 protein: CASSLVLADSRQYF